Presented here are 12 T cell receptor beta chains from one specimen sequenced in a study of OX40 agonist ivuxolimab in advanced cancers. Some clones are missing from TCRdb's copy, which holds only in-frame ones; the method was immunoSEQ multiplex PCR. The table shows about 77,000 clones, with about 86% occurring only once. Source: CD4+ or CD8+ T cells sorted from blood, taken in a trial of the OX40 agonist ivuxolimab. These receptors all stem from an adult with an advanced solid tumor such as melanoma, head and neck, liver or kidney cancer.

This clone came up a few times. The V call is TRBV5-1, the J call TRBJ2-5; 10 bases are a match to TRBD1. The trim removed 1 base at V and 5 bases at J, leaving 8 bases unmatched. Germline loops: CDR1 SGHRS, CDR2 YFSETQ. The CDR3 is 16 amino acids. The CDR3 loop is CASSLLGTGASETQYF. CDR3 nucleotides: TGCGCCAGCAGCTTGCTCGGGACAGGGGCTAGTGAGACCCAGTACTTC.

The chain combines TRBV6-1 with TRBJ2-5; TRBD1 agrees at 7 bases. The CDR3 has 16 residues. J was trimmed by 1 base and V by 0 bases; bases with no gene match: 5. Germline V gives CDR1 MNHNS, CDR2 SASEGT. For the CDR3, the DNA is TGTGCCAGCAGTGAAGCGCTGACAGGGTCCCAAGAGACCCAGTACTTC. It translates to CASSEALTGSQETQYF.

The chain uses TRBV19 and TRBJ1-1; D ambiguous. The germline V gene encodes CDR1 LNHDA and CDR2 SQIVND (reference sequence). This CDR3 contains 16 residues. Trimming shortened V by 3 bases and J by 0 bases, and 14 bases separated the two germline ends. CDR3 residues: CASSIISGDMNTEAFF. The CDR3 region has the DNA TGTGCCAGTAGTATCATCAGTGGGGATATGAACACTGAAGCTTTCTTT.

The CDR3 here is CASSSSFGRGEQFF. The CDR3 bases are TGCGCCAGCAGCTCCTCCTTTGGCCGTGGGGAGCAGTTCTTC. The chain is built from TRBV5-1 and TRBJ2-1, with no clear D. The CDR3 covers 14 residues. Trimming took off 3 bases at V and 10 bases at J, with 17 bases between the two ends. The germline V gene has CDR1 SGHRS and CDR2 YFSETQ.

J is TRBJ1-3 and V is TRBV15, with D possibly TRBD1 on 6 matching bases. The CDR3 covers 14 residues. V was trimmed by 1 base and J by 2 bases, leaving 6 bases between them. Germline V CDR1 and CDR2: LNHNV, YYDKDF (reference sequence). In nucleotides, the CDR3 is TGTGCCACCAGCAGAGGGGACACTGGAAACACCATATATTTT. Translation gives CATSRGDTGNTIYF.

The rearrangement links TRBV19 to TRBJ2-5; D is possibly TRBD1 (5 bases). Deletions cut 8 bases from V and 0 bases from J, with 16 bases between. The CDR3 is made up of 15 amino acids. Germline V gives CDR1 LNHDA, CDR2 SQIVND (reference sequence). In DNA, the CDR3 is TGTGCCAGTTCGTTCCGTAGGGGAAACCAAGAGACCCAGTACTTC. Translation gives CASSFRRGNQETQYF. The full variable domain, rest sourced from reference TRBV19 and TRBJ2-5, is DGGITQSPKYLFRKEGQNVTLSCEQNLNHDAMYWYRQDPGQGLRLIYYSQIVNDFQKGDIAEGYSVSREKKESFPLTVTSAQKNPTAFYLCASSFRRGNQETQYFGPGTRLLVL.

This chain links TRBV18 with TRBJ2-3; 7 positions agree with TRBD2. CDR3 length equals 16 residues. CDR1 is KGHSH and CDR2 is LQKENI in the germline V gene. V gave up 4 bases and J gave up 5 bases; unmatched junction bases: 12. In DNA, the CDR3 is TGTGCCAGCTCACACCTGGCGGGCGGCGGGGGAGATACGCAGTATTTT. This translates into CASSHLAGGGGDTQYF.

The V and J genes are TRBV9 and TRBJ2-5, with 8 bases fitting TRBD2. The CDR3 runs to 14 residues. The germline V gene encodes CDR1 SGDLS and CDR2 YYNGEE. V lost 1 base, J lost 5 bases, and 4 bases stayed unmatched. The CDR3 protein is CASSVSAGEETQYF. CDR3 nucleotides: TGTGCCAGCAGCGTATCAGCGGGAGAGGAGACCCAGTACTTC.

The V gene is TRBV7-2, the J gene TRBJ1-2, with no clear D. Germline CDR1 is SGHTA and CDR2 is FQGNSA. The CDR3 sequence is 16 residues long. V lost 1 base and J 0 bases, leaving 12 bases between the germline ends. CDR3 sequence reads: CASSLGGRSANYGYTF. The CDR3 coding sequence is TGTGCCAGCAGCTTAGGTGGCCGCTCAGCTAACTATGGCTACACCTTC.

This chain uses TRBV6-6 with TRBJ1-1; D remains unclear. This CDR3 has 14 residues. Looked up from germline, CDR1 is MNHNY and CDR2 is SVGAGI (reference sequence). Trimming took 7 bases from V and 3 from J, leaving 15 bases between them. The CDR3 bases are TGTGCCAGCATCCCCCCGGGAGGGCACACTGAAGCTTTCTTT. It encodes CASIPPGGHTEAFF.

The chain joins TRBV10-3 to TRBJ2-5, with a possible D match to TRBD2 (5 bases). The CDR3 runs 12 residues. The germline V and J ends were trimmed by 2 bases and 5 bases, with 6 bases remaining between them. Germline CDR1 and CDR2: ENHRY and SYGVKD. CDR3 DNA sequence: TGTGCCATCAGTGAGGGAGGTGAGACCCAGTACTTC. Translated, it gives CAISEGGETQYF.

The chain combines TRBV7-9 with TRBJ2-2; perhaps TRBD1 as D (7 bases). CDR3 length: 16 residues. V lost 3 bases, J lost 5 bases, and 16 bases lay in between. Germline CDR1 reads SEHNR; CDR2 reads FQNEAQ (reference sequence). CDR3 in DNA: TGTGCCAGCAGCTTGGCAGGGGGGCTGGCGACCGGGGAGCTGTTTTTT. The encoded protein is CASSLAGGLATGELFF.